This is a list of T cell receptor beta chains from one sample in a study of Ad26.COV2.S vaccination and SARS-CoV-2 variants. Assay used: immunoSEQ multiplex PCR; TCRdb lists only in-frame clones, some missing. The data show some 480,000 clones, 87% seen once. The specimen comprised peripheral blood, sampled in a trial of Ad26.COV2.S vaccine versus placebo. These receptors came from a person between 18 and 59 years old who received the Ad26.COV2.S COVID-19 vaccine or a placebo. The CDR3 runs from the conserved cysteine through the conserved F or W. A D gene is named only where the DNA matches it firmly. Clone size appears in some rows only: once, few, many, or a class for an expanded clone.

TRBJ1-1 | . | TRBV11-2 | . | TGTGCCAGCAGCTTAGGGCCAGGGGAACGGGAAGCTTTCTTT | CASSLGPGEREAFF
TRBJ2-7 | . | TRBV29-1 | . | TGCAGCGTTGGACGTGGGGGGACCGAGCAGTACTTC | CSVGRGGTEQYF
TRBJ1-1 | . | TRBV7-8 | . | TGTGCCAGCAGCTTTTCAGGGTCCGAGACTGAAGCTTTCTTT | CASSFSGSETEAFF
TRBJ1-2 | . | TRBV4-2 | once | TGTGCCAGCAGCGAACAGGGCCGCGGCTACACCTTC | CASSEQGRGYTF
TRBJ2-7 | . | TRBV5-4 | . | TGTGCCAGCAGCCAGGACAGCTCCTACGAGCAGTACTTC | CASSQDSSYEQYF
TRBJ1-6 | . | TRBV27 | once | TGTGCCAGCAGTTTTATAGGTCCGGCGGGGTTACGTAATTCACCCCTCCACTTT | CASSFIGPAGLRNSPLHF
TRBJ2-3 | . | TRBV2 | . | TGTGCCAGCAGTGGAACTAGCACAGATACGCAGTATTTT | CASSGTSTDTQYF
TRBJ1-6 | . | TRBV28 | . | TGTGCCAGCAGTTTGGTCAGACCTTTGGGGAGTCCCCTCCACTTT | CASSLVRPLGSPLHF
TRBJ2-5 | TRBD1 | TRBV24-1 | . | TGTGCCACCAGTGCCGCGACAGGGGAATTGGAGACCCAGTACTTC | CATSAATGELETQYF
TRBJ2-7 | . | TRBV5-1 | . | TGCGCCAGCAGGTTGGACAGCGCCTACGAGCAGTACTTC | CASRLDSAYEQYF